Presented here are 2 T cell receptor beta chains from one specimen sequenced in a study of early T cells in non-severe SARS-CoV-2 infection. Each CDR3 protein is one row after TCRdb ran MiXCR on the 5' RACE reads. The sample shows tens of thousands of distinct CDR3 sequences, over 12% of them seen only once. The specimen was whole blood, collected at baseline. Source of these receptors: an adult who was a healthcare worker with PCR-confirmed SARS-CoV-2 infection or an uninfected control (not recorded which).

V and J are TRBV6-4 and TRBJ2-3, with D possibly TRBD1 on 5 matching bases. There are 13 residues in the CDR3. The germline CDR1 and CDR2 sequences are MRHNA and SNTAGT. V lost 5 bases and J lost 2, with 8 bases in between. The CDR3 DNA follows: TGTGCCAGCAGTATTGGGGCCACAGATACGCAGTATTTT. Its translation: CASSIGATDTQYF.

The chain combines TRBV12-3 or TRBV12-4 with TRBJ2-3, with 9 bases aligning to TRBD2. This CDR3 is 16 amino acids long. Trimming at V came to 5 bases and at J to 0 bases, leaving 6 bases not matched to a gene. The CDR3 sequence is CASSPLAGSSTDTQYF. The CDR3 DNA reads TGTGCCAGCAGTCCGCTAGCGGGATCTAGCACAGATACGCAGTATTTT.